The 8 T cell receptor beta chains below come from one sample, sequenced in a study of immune evolution from preneoplasia to lung adenocarcinoma. Profiled with immunoSEQ multiplex PCR; TCRdb holds only in-frame clones, not every one. Among approximately 4,000 clones, roughly 76% were seen once, and the ten largest hold around 5.4%. Sequenced material: FFPE adjacent normal lung tissue. These receptors were obtained from a person aged 70 to 85 with lung adenocarcinoma.

The DNA of the CDR3 is TGTGCCAGCAGGCCTAGCGGTGACTCCTACGAGCAGTACTTC. Its translation: CASRPSGDSYEQYF. The rearrangement links TRBV6-5 to TRBJ2-7; 7 nucleotides align to TRBD2. Germline V lookup: CDR1 MNHEY, CDR2 SVGAGI. The CDR3 has 14 residues. The V and J ends lost 6 bases and 0 bases, in that order; junction bases with no gene match: 5.

The rearrangement uses TRBV5-1 and TRBJ2-3, with a weak D call TRBD2 (7 bases). The CDR3 totals 16 residues. The V end lost 1 base, the J end lost 2 bases, and 14 bases lay between the germline ends. Germline V CDR1 and CDR2: SGHRS, YFSETQ. In DNA form, the CDR3 reads TGCGCCAGCAGCTTGAAAGAGGGGGGGTACACAGATACGCAGTATTTT. Translating it yields CASSLKEGGYTDTQYF.

The V and J genes are TRBV18 and TRBJ2-1, with 10 positions matching TRBD2. V lost 5 bases to trimming and J lost 8 bases; unmatched junction nucleotides: 9. The CDR3 is 15 residues long. From germline, CDR1 is KGHSH and CDR2 LQKENI. The CDR3 sequence: CASSTGTSAGDEQFF. For the CDR3, the DNA is TGTGCCAGCTCAACGGGGACTAGCGCCGGCGATGAGCAGTTCTTC.

The rearrangement uses TRBV28 and TRBJ2-7; 7 bases are a match to TRBD2. Germline lookup yields CDR1 MDHEN and CDR2 SYDVKM. This CDR3 has 11 residues. V trimming: 3 bases; J trimming: 13 bases; junction bases outside the gene matches: 6. DNA of the CDR3: TGTGCCAGCAGTTTCTGGACTAGAACCTACTTC. Amino acid sequence: CASSFWTRTYF. Variable domain in full (rest from reference TRBV28 and TRBJ2-7): DVKVTQSSRYLVKRTGEKVFLECVQDMDHENMFWYRQDPGLGLRLIYFSYDVKMKEKGDIPEGYSVSREKKERFSLILESASTNQTSMYLCASSFWTRTYFGPGTRLTVT.

This clone has only one observation. This chain connects TRBV6-1 to TRBJ2-3; no firm D call. V was pared by 4 bases and J by 6 bases, with 8 bases between. Germline V gene data show CDR1 as MNHNS and CDR2 as SASEGT. The CDR3 totals 12 residues. CDR3 in DNA: TGTGCCAGCAGTGCCGACCGGGATACGCAGTATTTT. It specifies CASSADRDTQYF.

The genes are TRBV28 and TRBJ1-1, with TRBD1 identical over 7 bases. The CDR3 is 15 residues long. Germline V lookup: CDR1 MDHEN, CDR2 SYDVKM. V lost 8 bases and J lost 5; bases outside the gene matches: 14. CDR3 in DNA: TGTGCCAGCCCCTCGGTGGAAGGGGGCGATACTGAAGCTTTCTTT. This sequence encodes CASPSVEGGDTEAFF.

The chain recombines TRBV11-2 with TRBJ2-5; 7 nucleotides match TRBD2. The CDR3 length is 15 residues. Germline values: CDR1 SGHAT, CDR2 FQNNGV. V was pared by 1 base and J by 2 bases, with 4 bases of the junction left unmatched. The CDR3 is CASSLAGGPQETQYF. CDR3 DNA sequence: TGTGCCAGCAGCTTAGCGGGGGGACCTCAAGAGACCCAGTACTTC. The full variable domain, completed using reference TRBV11-2 and TRBJ2-5, is EAGVAQSPRYKIIEKRQSVAFWCNPISGHATLYWYQQILGQGPKLLIQFQNNGVVDDSQLPKDRFSAERLKGVDSTLKIQPAKLEDSAVYLCASSLAGGPQETQYFGPGTRLLVL.

V and J are TRBV6-4 and TRBJ1-2; a weak D match, TRBD1 (6 bases). Germline CDR1 is MRHNA and CDR2 is SNTAGT. V was cut by 0 bases and J by 0 bases, with 11 bases left in between. There are 16 residues in the CDR3. CDR3 sequence (DNA): TGTGCCAGCAGTGACTCAGGGGGGGAAGCTAACTATGGCTACACCTTC. Amino acids: CASSDSGGEANYGYTF.